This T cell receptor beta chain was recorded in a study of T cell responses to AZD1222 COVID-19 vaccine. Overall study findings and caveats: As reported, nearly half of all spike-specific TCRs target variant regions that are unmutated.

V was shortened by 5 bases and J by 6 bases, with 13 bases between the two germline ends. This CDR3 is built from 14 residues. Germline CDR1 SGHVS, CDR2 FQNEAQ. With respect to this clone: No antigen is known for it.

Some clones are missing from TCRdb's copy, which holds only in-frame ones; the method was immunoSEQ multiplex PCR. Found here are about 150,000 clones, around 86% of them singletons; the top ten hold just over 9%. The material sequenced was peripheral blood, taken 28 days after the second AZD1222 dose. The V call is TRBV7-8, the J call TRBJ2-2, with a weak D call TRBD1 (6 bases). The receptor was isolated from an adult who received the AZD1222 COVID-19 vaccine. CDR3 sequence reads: CASSITGRAGELFF. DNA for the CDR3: TGTGCCAGCAGCATAACAGGGCGCGCCGGGGAGCTGTTTTTT.